These T cell receptor beta chains were read from a single sample in a study of blood T cell repertoires in COVID-19. Sequencing used immunoSEQ multiplex PCR; TCRdb keeps in-frame clones, though not all of them. The sample records 65,000 to 70,000 clones, about 81% being singletons. Sequencing input: peripheral blood. These receptors originate from a human donor in a cohort sampled during active COVID-19. Each CDR3 is given with its conserved first and last residue.

CDR3: CASSLELLSGNTIYF
V: TRBV13
J: TRBJ1-3

CDR3: CASEFLGELFF
V: TRBV28
J: TRBJ1-4

CDR3: CASSPETGTAYYEQYF
V: TRBV7-9
J: TRBJ2-7

CDR3: CAWSFQETQYF
V: TRBV30
J: TRBJ2-5

CDR3: CASSLSQGTIDGYTF
V: TRBV5-1
J: TRBJ1-2

CDR3: CAISQIGGQEQFF
V: TRBV10-3
J: TRBJ2-1

CDR3: CASSQWTSGRVGEQFF
V: TRBV3-1/TRBV3-2
J: TRBJ2-1

CDR3: CATSDLGGEQYF
V: TRBV24-1
J: TRBJ2-7

CDR3: CASSLRDRTDTQYF
V: TRBV5-4
J: TRBJ2-3

CDR3: CATGTGTTEAFF
V: TRBV3-1/TRBV3-2
J: TRBJ1-1

CDR3: CASSLGTGQETQYF
V: TRBV11-2
J: TRBJ2-5

CDR3: CASSSGANYGYTF
V: TRBV3-1/TRBV3-2
J: TRBJ1-2

CDR3: CASSPGTGNTEAFF
V: TRBV27
J: TRBJ1-1

CDR3: CAWSSQGWDEQFF
V: TRBV30
J: TRBJ2-1

CDR3: CASSIGGADYEQYF
V: TRBV19
J: TRBJ2-7

CDR3: CATSGKGQGEETQYF
V: TRBV24-1
J: TRBJ2-5

CDR3: CASSSRTSGRPWSSYEQYF
V: TRBV11-2
J: TRBJ2-7

CDR3: CSVLGNTEAFF
V: TRBV29-1
J: TRBJ1-1

CDR3: CASSLGAEKLFF
V: TRBV7-2
J: TRBJ1-4

CDR3: CASNGASYNEQFF
V: TRBV21-1
J: TRBJ2-1